A selection of T cell receptor beta chains follows, all from one sample in a study of T cells in Graves' hyperthyroidism and ophthalmopathy. TCRdb reprocessed the multiplex PCR reads with MiXCR, giving one entry per CDR3 protein. The data contain more than 300,000 distinct CDR3 sequences, less than 15% of them singletons. The sequencing sample was made of blood. These receptors all stem from a woman in her late teens or twenties with Graves' hyperthyroidism. CDR3s include the opening cysteine and the closing phenylalanine or tryptophan. A D gene is named only where the DNA matches it firmly. Size tells how often a clone was seen (once, few, many) or the class of an expanded clone, and some rows leave it out.

size	V	J	D	DNA	CDR3
many	TRBV28	TRBJ1-5	TRBD1	TGTGCCAGCAGTTTATCGTCAGGGGGTGAGATTCAGCCCCAGCATTTT	CASSLSSGGEIQPQHF
-	TRBV30	TRBJ1-4	-	TGTGCCACTACATCAGGGGACCTCGCTGAAAAACTGTTTTTT	CATTSGDLAEKLFF
few	TRBV19	TRBJ2-1	-	TGTGCCAGTAGTATAGAAGGGCGGGCCCTTTACAATGAGCAGTTCTTC	CASSIEGRALYNEQFF
many	TRBV18	TRBJ2-7	TRBD1	TGTGCCAGCTCACCACCCGCTCAGGGGGTAGTCGAGCAGTACTTC	CASSPPAQGVVEQYF
many	TRBV29-1	TRBJ2-3	TRBD2	TGCAGCGTTGGGACTAGCTCTAGCACAGATACGCAGTATTTT	CSVGTSSSTDTQYF
-	TRBV20-1	TRBJ1-1	-	TGCAGTGCTAGAGAGGCGGTAAGGAACACTGAAGCTTTCTTT	CSAREAVRNTEAFF
many	TRBV12-3/TRBV12-4	TRBJ1-1	TRBD1	TGTGCCAGCAGCCTCCGACAGGGGCACACTGAAGCTTTCTTT	CASSLRQGHTEAFF
-	TRBV19	TRBJ1-5	TRBD1	TGTGCCAGTACCCCCGGGACAGGGAATCAGCCCCAGCATTTT	CASTPGTGNQPQHF
-	TRBV2	TRBJ2-4	-	TGTGCCAGCAGTCTAGACAGGACCAGAGCCAAAAACATTCAGTACTTC	CASSLDRTRAKNIQYF
many	TRBV19	TRBJ1-5	TRBD1	TGTGCCAGTAGTATGAGGACAGGGAGGGGATATAGCAATCAGCCCCAGCATTTT	CASSMRTGRGYSNQPQHF
many	TRBV6-1	TRBJ1-2	-	TGTGCCAGCAGTAGACAGGCCGATGGCTACACCTTC	CASSRQADGYTF
-	TRBV19	TRBJ2-5	-	TGTGCCAGTCGATACCGTGGGACCCAGTACTTC	CASRYRGTQYF
many	TRBV28	TRBJ1-1	-	TGTGCCAGCAGTACCAATTGGGGGTTCAACACTGAAGCTTTCTTT	CASSTNWGFNTEAFF
many	TRBV6-1	TRBJ1-2	-	TGTGCCAGCTCCCAAGGGGGTCAGCTTAACTATGGCTACACCTTC	CASSQGGQLNYGYTF